This passage covers 12 T cell receptor beta chains from one sample sequenced in a study of early T cells in non-severe SARS-CoV-2 infection. MiXCR, applied by TCRdb to the 5' RACE reads, yields one record per CDR3 protein. The sample yields about 62,000 distinct CDR3 sequences, more than 9% seen once. The sample consisted of whole blood. Receptor source: an adult who was a healthcare worker with PCR-confirmed SARS-CoV-2 infection or an uninfected control (not recorded which).

The table lists this clonotype with many counts. This chain uses TRBV20-1 with TRBJ2-3; no firm D call. Germline lookup yields CDR1 DFQATT and CDR2 SNEGSKA (reference sequence). Trimming took 8 bases from V and 2 from J, leaving 14 bases between them. This CDR3 contains 13 residues. The CDR3 DNA is TGCAGTCCCCCTGATACCACCACAGATACGCAGTATTTT. Translation gives CSPPDTTTDTQYF.

This clonotype was observed many times. The V and J genes are TRBV12-3 or TRBV12-4 and TRBJ1-1; D gene ambiguous. CDR3 length: 14 residues. Trimming pared 3 bases from V and 1 base from J, leaving 9 bases between. The CDR3 here is CASSLTQGNTEAFF. In DNA, the CDR3 is TGTGCCAGCAGTTTGACCCAAGGGAACACTGAAGCTTTCTTT.

The rearrangement links TRBV3-1 to TRBJ2-3, with D perhaps TRBD2 (6 bases). Germline CDR1 is LGHDT and CDR2 is YNNKEL (reference sequence). The germline V and J ends were trimmed by 1 base and 2 bases, with 16 bases remaining between them. The CDR3 runs 17 residues. The CDR3 DNA is TGTGCCAGCAGCCAAGGGTTCTGGGCGGGGACCACAGATACGCAGTATTTT. Translation gives CASSQGFWAGTTDTQYF.

This sequence joins TRBV12-3 or TRBV12-4 and TRBJ1-3; 7 bases are a match to TRBD1. V gave up 7 bases and J gave up 2 bases; unmatched junction bases: 5. The CDR3 sequence is 14 residues long. CDR3 protein: CASNRQGTGNTIYF. For the CDR3, the DNA is TGTGCCAGCAATCGACAGGGAACTGGAAACACCATATATTTT.

This clonotype turned up a few times. The CDR3 reads CSVDHSLVGDTQYF. CDR3 sequence (DNA): TGCAGCGTTGACCACTCTCTAGTGGGGGATACGCAGTATTTT. This chain joins TRBV29-1 and TRBJ2-3; D gene unclear. V was shortened by 3 bases and J by 6 bases, with 16 bases between the two germline ends. In germline, CDR1 is SQVTM, CDR2 ANQGSEA. This CDR3 region has 14 residues.

Many counts were recorded for this clonotype. Relative to the germline gene, one junction end is altered; a read error may explain this. The chain carries TRBV15 and TRBJ1-1, with a possible D match to TRBD1 (6 bases). Germline V gene data show CDR1 as LNHNV and CDR2 as YYDKDF (reference sequence). This CDR3 has 13 residues. The CDR3 DNA reads as TGTGCCTCCAGGACAGTGGTGAACACTGAAGCTTTCTTT. It translates to CASRTVVNTEAFF.

This clonotype was observed a few times. V gene TRBV24-1 combines with J gene TRBJ2-1; D gene unclear. The CDR3 is 11 amino acids. Per the germline V gene, CDR1 is KGHDR and CDR2 is SFDVKD. V lost 5 bases and J 8 bases, leaving 6 bases between the germline ends. The CDR3 loop is CATSVMDEQFF. CDR3 DNA: TGTGCCACCAGTGTCATGGATGAGCAGTTCTTC.

The chain joins TRBV6-6 to TRBJ2-3; 9 bases fit TRBD1. Germline trimming cut 4 bases from V and 4 bases from J; bases unmatched to any gene: 6. This CDR3 comprises 15 residues. Germline values: CDR1 MNHNY, CDR2 SVGAGI (reference sequence). The CDR3 is CASSWTGELADTQYF. CDR3 coding DNA: TGTGCCAGCAGTTGGACAGGGGAACTTGCAGATACGCAGTATTTT.

The chain combines TRBV18 with TRBJ1-2; the D gene is possibly TRBD1 (6 bases). Germline lookup yields CDR1 KGHSH and CDR2 LQKENI. This CDR3 comprises 14 residues. Trimming removed 2 bases at V and 2 bases at J, with 9 bases between. The CDR3 region has the DNA TGTGCCAGCTCACCAGGGGGCCCCAACTATGGCTACACCTTC. It codes for CASSPGGPNYGYTF.

The table lists this clonotype with many counts. V is TRBV19 and J is TRBJ1-4; no clear D gene. In germline, CDR1 is LNHDA, CDR2 SQIVND (reference sequence). This CDR3 is 14 amino acids long. Between the trimmed V and J ends, which lost 3 bases and 4 bases, there was a span of 9 bases. The CDR3 DNA follows: TGTGCCAGTAGTATCCGTCAGCGTAATGAAAAACTGTTTTTT. This sequence encodes CASSIRQRNEKLFF.

This clonotype was seen many times. The genes are TRBV20-1 and TRBJ2-1; 7 bases are shared with TRBD1. CDR1 DFQATT and CDR2 SNEGSKA come from the germline V gene (reference sequence). Trimming cost V 1 base and J 1 base; bases outside gene matches: 4. This CDR3 contains 15 residues. The CDR3, as DNA: TGCAGTGCTAGAGCAGGGGGTCAATCCTACAATGAGCAGTTCTTC. The encoded protein is CSARAGGQSYNEQFF.

The chain carries TRBV12-3 or TRBV12-4 and TRBJ2-1; the match to TRBD2 covers 9 bases. With 5 bases clipped from V and 7 bases from J, the junction kept 9 bases outside the gene matches. This CDR3 is built from 15 residues. The CDR3 region has the DNA TGTGCCAGCAGTCCTAGGACTAGCGCGTGGAATGAGCAGTTCTTC. It yields the protein CASSPRTSAWNEQFF.